This TCR beta chain was documented in a study of control samples from healthy donors and cancer patients. The protocol was immunoSEQ multiplex PCR, while the TCRdb copy is restricted to in-frame clones and leaves out a portion. The table has 400,000 to 500,000 clones, roughly 90% seen once; the top ten hold around 6.8%. The CDR3 has 15 amino acids. The V gene lost 2 bases and the J gene lost 6 bases, with 14 bases spanning the gap. CDR1 and CDR2 (germline): SGHKS, YYEKEE (reference sequence). The sequenced sample was PBMCs. This TCR was sampled from a man aged 40-49 years with head and neck cancer. The rearrangement joins TRBV5-5 to TRBJ2-2; a possible D gene is TRBD2 (5 bases). CDR3 DNA sequence: TGTGCCAGCAGCTTCCGACAAGGACTGGCCGGGGAGCTGTTTTTT. This sequence encodes CASSFRQGLAGELFF. The whole variable domain, remainder taken from reference TRBV5-5 and TRBJ2-2, is DAGVTQSPTHLIKTRGQQVTLRCSPISGHKSVSWYQQVLGQGPQFIFQYYEKEERGRGNFPDRFSARQFPNYSSELNVNALLLGDSALYLCASSFRQGLAGELFFGEGSRLTVL.